This entry features one T cell receptor beta chain sequence. Produced via immunoSEQ multiplex PCR; TCRdb's table is partial and in-frame only. The data show around 150,000 clones, 70% to 80% seen once. These data come from a study of blood T cell repertoires in COVID-19. Study at large: PBMCs, B-cell-depleted T cells, or T cells provided the cDNA or gDNA that made up the material.

V lost 4 bases and J 4 bases, leaving 7 bases between the germline ends. The germline gives CDR1 SGHDT, CDR2 YYEEEE. CDR3 size: 12 residues. The sequence came from a man between 60 and 75 years old with acute or convalescent COVID-19. The material sequenced was peripheral blood. The chain uses TRBV5-6 and TRBJ2-3; D is uncertain. The CDR3 coding sequence is TGTGCCAGCAGCGTCCTGTCAGATACGCAGTATTTT. Translating gives CASSVLSDTQYF.